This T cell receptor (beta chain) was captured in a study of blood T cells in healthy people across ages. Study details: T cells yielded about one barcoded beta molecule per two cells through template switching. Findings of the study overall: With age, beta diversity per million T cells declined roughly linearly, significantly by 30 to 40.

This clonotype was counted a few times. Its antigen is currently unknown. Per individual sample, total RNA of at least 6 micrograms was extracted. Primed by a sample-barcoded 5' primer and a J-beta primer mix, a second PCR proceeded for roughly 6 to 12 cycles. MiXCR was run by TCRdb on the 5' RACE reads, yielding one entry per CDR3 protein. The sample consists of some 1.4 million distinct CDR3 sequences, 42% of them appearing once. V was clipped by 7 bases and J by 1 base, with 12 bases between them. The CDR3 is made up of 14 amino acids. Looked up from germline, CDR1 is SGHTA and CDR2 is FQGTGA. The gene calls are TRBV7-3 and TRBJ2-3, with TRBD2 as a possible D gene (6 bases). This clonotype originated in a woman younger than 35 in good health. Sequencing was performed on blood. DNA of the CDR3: TGTGCCAGCATGGCCGGGAGTCGCACAGATACGCAGTATTTT. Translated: CASMAGSRTDTQYF.